Each of the 7 T cell receptor beta chains below was sequenced from the same sample in a study of cytomegalovirus exposure and HLA in healthy donors. 60 Vbeta and 13 Jbeta primers were used in PCR. Only in-frame clones appear in the TCRdb table, and some are missing; sequencing was by immunoSEQ multiplex PCR. Here the sample spans 99,000 or so clones, more than 60% being singletons. The sample comprised PBMCs. These receptors originate from a man aged 55-75 years in good health and CMV-seropositive.

CDR3 in DNA: TGTGCCAGCTGGACGACAGGGCGGGAAACCCAGTACTTC. Protein product: CASWTTGRETQYF. The chain employs TRBV6-5 and TRBJ2-5; weak D call: TRBD1 (7 bases). Trimming stripped 8 bases from V and 8 bases from J, with 18 bases between. The germline gives CDR1 MNHEY, CDR2 SVGAGI. The CDR3 is 13 residues long.

This chain joins TRBV6-1 and TRBJ1-5; 9 nucleotides align to TRBD1. The V and J ends lost 0 bases and 7 bases, in that order; junction bases with no gene match: 4. The length of the CDR3 is 15 residues. Germline CDR1 reads MNHNS; CDR2 reads SASEGT. The CDR3 loop reads CASSEAGQGGQPQHF. CDR3 nucleotide sequence: TGTGCCAGCAGTGAAGCGGGACAGGGAGGGCAGCCCCAGCATTTT.

This chain connects TRBV7-8 to TRBJ2-7, with D maybe TRBD1 (6 bases). The CDR3 contains 15 residues. Between the trimmed V and J ends, which lost 5 bases and 3 bases, there was a span of 17 bases. CDR1 and CDR2 from the germline V gene are SGHVS and FQNEAQ. CDR3 sequence reads: CASSIPTGQFYEQYF. Here the CDR3 DNA reads TGTGCCAGCAGCATACCAACAGGGCAGTTCTACGAGCAGTACTTC. Variable domain in full (rest from reference TRBV7-8 and TRBJ2-7): GAGVSQSPRYKVAKRGQDVALRCDPISGHVSLFWYQQALGQGPEFLTYFQNEAQLDKSGLPSDRFFAERPEGSVSTLKIQRTQQEDSAVYLCASSIPTGQFYEQYFGPGTRLTVT.

The chain uses TRBV5-6 and TRBJ2-1, with D unclear. The CDR3 is 11 amino acids. V was cut by 4 bases and J by 7 bases, with 6 bases left in between. CDR1 SGHDT and CDR2 YYEEEE come from the germline V gene. The CDR3 sequence: CASSRVNEQFF. CDR3 DNA sequence: TGTGCCAGCAGCCGGGTGAATGAGCAGTTCTTC.

The chain carries TRBV9 and TRBJ1-3; no firm D call. The CDR3 sequence is 14 residues long. Germline V gene sequence: CDR1 SGDLS, CDR2 YYNGEE. Trimming took off 3 bases at V and 0 bases at J, with 7 bases between the two ends. CDR3 in amino acids: CASSAYSSGNTIYF. The CDR3 DNA sequence: TGTGCCAGCAGCGCCTACAGCTCTGGAAACACCATATATTTT.

V is TRBV4-1 and J is TRBJ2-7; TRBD1 agrees at 9 bases. The V gene end was trimmed by 0 bases and the J gene end by 3 bases; junction bases not matched to a gene: 9. Germline CDR1 is MGHRA and CDR2 is YSYEKL. The CDR3 length is 17 residues. CDR3 in amino acids: CASSQEPGQGRIYEQYF. CDR3 nucleotides: TGCGCCAGCAGCCAAGAGCCGGGACAGGGTAGGATCTACGAGCAGTACTTC.

The rearrangement links TRBV5-6 to TRBJ2-5, with 10 bases fitting TRBD1. The better agreement between TRBJ2-7 and the DNA end casts doubt on the J call. In germline, CDR1 is SGHDT, CDR2 YYEEEE. The CDR3 totals 16 residues. The CDR3 spells CASSSGGQGFFYEQYF. The CDR3 coding sequence is TGTGCCAGCAGCTCGGGGGGACAGGGGTTTTTCTACGAGCAGTACTTC.